Below, 10 T cell receptor beta chains from the same sample are listed, as sequenced in a study of type 1 and type 2 diabetes patients. The PCR template was genomic DNA. The TCR beta CDR3 region was amplified using 30 forward and 13 reverse primers. TCRdb reanalysed the multiplex PCR reads using MiXCR and keeps one entry per CDR3 protein. Of 280,000 or so distinct CDR3 sequences listed, approximately 50% are singletons. Sequencing was carried out using peripheral blood mononuclear cells (PBMCs). These receptors were taken from a man aged 18 to 30 with type 2 diabetes.

CDR3 coding DNA: TGTGCCAGCAGTTTAGCGACTAGCGGGAGTGACGAGCAGTACTTC. Protein: CASSLATSGSDEQYF. The chain recombines TRBV28 with TRBJ2-7; TRBD2 matches 12 bases. Germline-derived CDR1 and CDR2 are MDHEN and SYDVKM. CDR3 size: 15 residues. J lost 5 bases, V lost 2 bases, and 4 bases had no gene match.

This clonotype was recorded a few times. The rearrangement joins TRBV6-5 to TRBJ1-2; 7 bases are a match to TRBD1. J gave up 4 bases and V 5 bases, and 13 bases lay outside the gene matches. Germline V CDR1 and CDR2: MNHEY, SVGAGI. The CDR3 extends over 16 amino acids. The CDR3 sequence is CASSEQTGPAGYGYTF. CDR3 sequence (DNA): TGTGCCAGCAGTGAACAGACAGGGCCCGCCGGCTATGGCTACACCTTC.

The CDR3 DNA reads as TGTGCCAGTAGCCCCGCCCGGGTCTACGAGCAGTTCTTC. Translated: CASSPARVYEQFF. The rearrangement joins TRBV7-2 to TRBJ2-7; no clear D gene. The J call is in doubt because the DNA end fits TRBJ2-1 better. Germline CDR1 is SGHTA and CDR2 is FQGNSA. The CDR3 is 13 amino acids.

The chain employs TRBV14 and TRBJ1-1; D ambiguous. The V end lost 4 bases, the J end lost 1 base, and 7 bases lay between the germline ends. CDR1 is SGHDN, CDR2 FVKESK, per germline. The length of the CDR3 is 13 residues. As DNA, the CDR3 is TGTGCCAGCAGCCTGTTTTGGAACACTGAAGCTTTCTTT. This translates into CASSLFWNTEAFF.

The V gene is TRBV5-6, the J gene TRBJ1-3, with unresolved D. This CDR3 has 13 amino acids. Per the germline V gene, CDR1 is SGHDT and CDR2 is YYEEEE. The V end lost 0 bases, the J end lost 7 bases, and 8 bases lay between the germline ends. CDR3 sequence: CASSLVILNTIYF. The CDR3 DNA reads TGTGCCAGCAGCTTGGTGATTCTGAACACCATATATTTT.

This clonotype occurred a few times. V is TRBV7-2 and J is TRBJ2-7; D gene uncertain. The V end was cut by 5 bases, the J end by 1 base, with 9 bases between. This CDR3 is 13 amino acids long. Germline V lookup: CDR1 SGHTA, CDR2 FQGNSA. In DNA, the CDR3 is TGTGCCAGCAGCCCGGACGGTTCCTACGAGCAGTACTTC. As protein: CASSPDGSYEQYF.

The CDR3 bases are TGTGCCAGCAGCGTAGCCAGACAGGGGAATAATGGCTACACCTTC. It codes for CASSVARQGNNGYTF. The rearrangement joins TRBV9 to TRBJ1-2, with 8 bases lining up with TRBD1. J gave up 6 bases and V 0 bases, and 7 bases lay outside the gene matches. The CDR3 runs 15 residues. Per the germline V gene, CDR1 is SGDLS and CDR2 is YYNGEE.

This clonotype was found many times. The chain carries TRBV6-6 and TRBJ2-7; possibly TRBD2 for D (6 bases). The CDR3 is 16 amino acids. Germline V gives CDR1 MNHNY, CDR2 SVGAGI (reference sequence). Trimming shortened V by 5 bases and J by 5 bases, and 22 bases separated the two germline ends. In DNA form, the CDR3 reads TGTGCCAGCAGTGCCTCCATAGGACAAGGAGGGGACGAGCAGTACTTC. Its translation is CASSASIGQGGDEQYF.

The V call is TRBV5-1, the J call TRBJ1-2; no clear D gene. The V end lost 3 bases, the J end lost 7 bases, and 25 bases lay between the germline ends. The CDR3 sequence is 17 residues long. Germline CDR1 and CDR2: SGHRS and YFSETQ. CDR3 loop: CASSSTPQATYLSGYTF. DNA of the CDR3: TGCGCCAGCAGCTCTACACCACAAGCCACATATTTGAGTGGCTACACCTTC.

The chain recombines TRBV12-3 or TRBV12-4 with TRBJ1-1; tentative D call: TRBD1 (5 bases). Trimming removed 6 bases from V and 7 bases from J, with 15 bases in between. This CDR3 contains 13 residues. DNA of the CDR3: TGTGCCAGCAGCGTAGGGGTTCAGGGTGAAGCTTTCTTT. Its protein is CASSVGVQGEAFF.